These T cell receptor beta chains were read from a single sample in a study of PD-1 blockade in classical Hodgkin lymphoma. Sequencing used immunoSEQ multiplex PCR; TCRdb keeps in-frame clones, though not all of them. Among 9,500 to 12,000 clones, 84% were seen once, and the ten largest hold around two fifths. Sequenced here: CD8+ T cells from blood, sampled at baseline. The receptors were gathered from a human donor with classical Hodgkin lymphoma. Both conserved end residues are part of each CDR3. A D gene is named only where the DNA matches it firmly. Size tells how often a clone was seen (once, few, many) or the class of an expanded clone, and some rows leave it out.

clone_size j_call v_call d_call cdr3_aa cdr3_nt
NA TRBJ2-3 TRBV7-2 NA CASSLGDSTDTQYF TGTGCCAGCAGCTTAGGCGATAGCACAGATACGCAGTATTTT
NA TRBJ2-7 TRBV5-1 TRBD1 CASSWGRDRGREQYF TGCGCCAGCAGCTGGGGTAGGGACAGGGGGCGCGAGCAGTACTTC
medium-sized TRBJ1-2 TRBV4-3 NA CASSPNRDGFYGYTF TGCGCCAGCAGCCCCAACCGGGACGGATTCTATGGCTACACCTTC
NA TRBJ2-3 TRBV5-1 NA CASSLAGADTQYF TGCGCCAGCAGCTTGGCCGGAGCAGATACGCAGTATTTT
NA TRBJ1-2 TRBV27 TRBD1 CASKGQGGSGYTF TGTGCCAGCAAGGGACAGGGAGGCTCTGGCTACACCTTC
NA TRBJ2-5 TRBV19 NA CASSIFGGGSETQYF TGTGCCAGTAGTATTTTTGGGGGTGGGAGTGAGACCCAGTACTTC
NA TRBJ1-4 TRBV7-2 TRBD1 CASSLGPTGYVGEKLFF TGTGCCAGCAGCTTAGGGCCGACAGGGTACGTGGGAGAAAAACTGTTTTTT
NA TRBJ2-7 TRBV6-1 TRBD2 CATRGTSSYEQYF TGTGCCACCCGAGGGACTAGCTCCTACGAGCAGTACTTC
NA TRBJ2-1 TRBV11-2 NA CASSPAGLNAYEQFF TGTGCCAGCAGCCCTGCGGGGCTGAATGCGTATGAGCAGTTCTTC
NA TRBJ2-7 TRBV19 TRBD2 CASSINPGRSYEQYF TGTGCCAGTAGTATTAATCCCGGGAGGTCCTACGAGCAGTACTTC
NA TRBJ2-7 TRBV5-1 NA CASSPRTLLPYEQYF TGCGCCAGCAGCCCCCGGACCCTACTTCCCTACGAGCAGTACTTC
NA TRBJ2-3 TRBV4-3 NA CASSQDDRTADTQYF TGCGCCAGCAGCCAAGATGACCGGACTGCCGATACGCAGTATTTT
NA TRBJ2-1 TRBV6-4 TRBD2 CASSHTSGFNEQFF TGTGCCAGCAGTCACACTAGCGGCTTCAATGAGCAGTTCTTC
NA TRBJ1-5 TRBV21-1 NA CASSTLDRVYQPQHF TGTGCCAGCAGCACACTGGACAGGGTGTATCAGCCCCAGCATTTT
NA TRBJ2-2 TRBV6-4 NA CASSNTGSTGELFF TGTGCCAGCAGTAACACAGGTTCGACCGGGGAGCTGTTTTTT
NA TRBJ1-5 TRBV4-2 NA CASSQEDSPNQPQHF TGTGCCAGCAGCCAAGAGGACAGCCCAAATCAGCCCCAGCATTTT
NA TRBJ2-2 TRBV5-1 NA CASSPTESNTGELFF TGCGCCAGCAGCCCGACAGAATCGAACACCGGGGAGCTGTTTTTT
NA TRBJ2-7 TRBV4-1 NA CASSSGVAVGPYEQYF TGCGCCAGCAGCTCTGGGGTGGCAGTCGGGCCCTACGAGCAGTACTTC
few TRBJ2-1 TRBV19 TRBD1 CASSISGGDGNEQFF TGTGCCAGTAGTATCTCAGGGGGAGACGGCAATGAGCAGTTCTTC
NA TRBJ1-3 TRBV6-5 NA CASSYSGWASGNTIYF TGTGCCAGCAGTTACTCGGGTTGGGCCTCTGGAAACACCATATATTTT
NA TRBJ1-5 TRBV6-5 NA CASSGDRYSNQPQHF TGTGCCAGCAGTGGGGACCGCTACAGCAATCAGCCCCAGCATTTT
NA TRBJ2-7 TRBV2 NA CASSGTGAVMEQYF TGTGCCAGCAGCGGGACGGGAGCCGTAATGGAGCAGTACTTC
once TRBJ2-2 TRBV7-9 NA CASSLWTGGSTGELFF TGTGCCAGCAGCTTATGGACAGGAGGGAGCACCGGGGAGCTGTTTTTT
NA TRBJ2-7 TRBV4-1 TRBD1 CASSQDLSPRDRGLLF TGCGCCAGCAGCCAAGATTTGTCACCCCGGGACAGGGGGCTTCTCTTC
NA TRBJ2-7 TRBV15 NA CATRESRGTYEQYF TGTGCCACCAGGGAGTCTAGGGGGACCTACGAGCAGTACTTC
few TRBJ2-5 TRBV28 NA CASSPLTETQYF TGTGCCAGCAGTCCCCTAACAGAGACCCAGTACTTC
NA TRBJ2-2 TRBV7-2 NA CASSPLSDAPIGDTGELFF TGTGCCAGCAGCCCCCTTAGCGACGCTCCGATTGGGGACACCGGGGAGCTGTTTTTT
NA TRBJ1-5 TRBV5-1 NA CASSPEGRLNQPQHF TGCGCCAGCAGCCCGGAAGGACGGCTTAATCAGCCCCAGCATTTT
NA TRBJ2-7 TRBV15 TRBD2 CATSRDQLAISYEQYF TGTGCCACCAGCAGAGATCAACTAGCGATCTCCTACGAGCAGTACTTC
NA TRBJ2-7 TRBV4-3 NA CASSPSWGRDYEQYF TGCGCCAGCAGCCCCTCCTGGGGACGGGACTACGAGCAGTACTTC
NA TRBJ2-1 TRBV30 NA CALYEPYNEQFF TGTGCCTTATACGAACCTTACAATGAGCAGTTCTTC
NA TRBJ2-7 TRBV9 NA CASSVDDGEQYF TGTGCCAGCAGCGTAGACGACGGCGAGCAGTACTTC
NA TRBJ2-7 TRBV5-5 TRBD1 CASSLLGQGYEQYF TGTGCCAGCAGCTTGTTGGGACAGGGCTACGAGCAGTACTTC
NA TRBJ2-2 TRBV4-3 NA CASSQGVGAGTGELFF TGCGCCAGCAGCCAAGGGGTGGGAGCCGGCACCGGGGAGCTGTTTTTT